Shown below are 32 T cell receptor beta chains from a single sample sequenced in a study of identifying expanded T cells in peripheral blood. Sequencing was performed with immunoSEQ multiplex PCR; in TCRdb, only in-frame clones are kept and a portion is missing. In the table there are 84,000 or so clones, over 85% of which are singletons. Sequenced input: blood. Receptors originate from a person between 18 and 75 years old in good health.

The count of this clone is one. This rearrangement joins TRBV9 to TRBJ2-2; 7 bases are a match to TRBD1. V dropped 5 bases and J dropped 0; count of bases not matched to a gene: 7. Germline-derived CDR1 and CDR2 are SGDLS and YYNGEE. The CDR3 sequence is 16 residues long. Here the CDR3 reads CASRKTGDPNTGELFF. CDR3 bases: TGTGCCAGCAGAAAAACAGGGGACCCGAACACCGGGGAGCTGTTTTTT.

The chain has TRBV7-9 and TRBJ1-2, with D perhaps matching TRBD1 (5 bases). CDR1 is SEHNR, CDR2 FQNEAQ, per germline (reference sequence). The CDR3 loop spans 15 amino acids. Trimming removed 4 bases at V and 4 bases at J, with 16 bases between. CDR3 residues: CASSYSGTAVYGYTF. The CDR3 bases are TGTGCCAGCAGCTACTCCGGGACGGCAGTCTATGGCTACACCTTC.

The genes are TRBV10-3 and TRBJ2-7; 10 nucleotides agree with TRBD1. Germline lookup yields CDR1 ENHRY and CDR2 SYGVKD. Trimming removed 7 bases from V and 7 bases from J; junction bases left unmatched: 7. The CDR3 spans 13 residues. This chain's CDR3 is CAIKGTGAREQYF. CDR3 DNA sequence: TGTGCCATCAAAGGGACAGGGGCTCGGGAGCAGTACTTC.

The chain couples TRBV5-8 to TRBJ1-2; D may be TRBD1 (5 bases). The V end was cut by 2 bases, the J end by 2 bases, with 10 bases between. CDR1 and CDR2 from the germline V gene are SGHTS and YDEGEE. The CDR3 length is 14 residues. CDR3 nucleotides: TGTGCCAGCAGCTTTCAGGGAGTAAACTATGGCTACACCTTC. Protein sequence: CASSFQGVNYGYTF. Together with reference TRBV5-8 and TRBJ1-2, the CDR3 gives the full variable domain: EAGVTQSPTHLIKTRGQQATLRCSPISGHTSVYWYQQALGLGLQFLLWYDEGEERNRGNFPPRFSGRQFPNYSSELNVNALELEDSALYLCASSFQGVNYGYTFGSGTRLTVV.

As to this clone: One end of the junction varies from germline; a read error may be responsible. CDR3 amino acids: CATTRDRDDNYGYTF. DNA of the CDR3: TGTGCCACCACCAGAGACAGGGACGATAACTATGGCTACACCTTC. The chain carries TRBV15 and TRBJ1-2; 7 bases fit TRBD1. The CDR3 consists of 15 residues. Germline loops: CDR1 LNHNV, CDR2 YYDKDF (reference sequence). The full variable domain, rest sourced from reference TRBV15 and TRBJ1-2, is DAMVIQNPRYQVTQFGKPVTLSCSQTLNHNVMYWYQQKSSQAPKLLFHYYDKDFNNEADTPDNFQSRRPNTSFCFLDIRSPGLGDTAMYLCATTRDRDDNYGYTFGSGTRLTVV.

The chain employs TRBV9 and TRBJ2-1; the match to TRBD1 covers 11 bases. Germline loops: CDR1 SGDLS, CDR2 YYNGEE. The CDR3 has 17 residues. The ends lost 0 bases at V and 4 bases at J; junction bases unmatched: 6. DNA for the CDR3: TGTGCCAGCAGCGTAGATGTCAGGGACAGGGGGTACAATGAGCAGTTCTTC. Encoded protein: CASSVDVRDRGYNEQFF. Variable domain in full (rest from reference TRBV9 and TRBJ2-1): DSGVTQTPKHLITATGQRVTLRCSPRSGDLSVYWYQQSLDQGLQFLIQYYNGEERAKGNILERFSAQQFPDLHSELNLSSLELGDSALYFCASSVDVRDRGYNEQFFGPGTRLTVL.

This clone was observed a single time. J is TRBJ1-2 and V is TRBV9; D perhaps matches TRBD1 (6 bases). V lost 4 bases and J 1 base, leaving 17 bases between the germline ends. CDR1 and CDR2 (germline): SGDLS, YYNGEE. This CDR3 spans 16 amino acids. CDR3 nucleotides: TGTGCCAGCAGCTCCTCCGGGGGGCTAGATAACTATGGCTACACCTTC. Protein: CASSSSGGLDNYGYTF.

The CDR3 coding sequence is TGTGCCTGGAGTAGCCGGGGCTTTCAGCAGCCCCAGCATTTT. Residues: CAWSSRGFQQPQHF. The chain uses TRBV30 and TRBJ1-5; D is possibly TRBD1 (5 bases). Looked up from germline, CDR1 is GTSNPN and CDR2 is SVGIG (reference sequence). Trimming shortened V by 2 bases and J by 7 bases, and 15 bases separated the two germline ends. This CDR3 is 14 amino acids long. The full variable domain, rest sourced from reference TRBV30 and TRBJ1-5, is SQTIHQWPATLVQPVGSPLSLECTVEGTSNPNLYWYRQAAGRGLQLLFYSVGIGQISSEVPQNLSASRPQDRQFILSSKKLLLSDSGFYLCAWSSRGFQQPQHFGDGTRLSIL.

The chain carries TRBV7-8 and TRBJ2-1; 14 positions agree with TRBD2. The CDR3 covers 17 residues. Trimming cost V 1 base and J 8 bases; bases outside gene matches: 7. Germline-derived CDR1 and CDR2 are SGHVS and FQNEAQ. CDR3 residues: CASSLVRLAGGPDEQFF. The CDR3 DNA sequence: TGTGCCAGCAGCTTAGTGAGACTAGCGGGGGGGCCCGATGAGCAGTTCTTC.

The chain employs TRBV7-8 and TRBJ2-7, with D perhaps matching TRBD1 (5 bases). This CDR3 is 15 amino acids long. Germline V lookup: CDR1 SGHVS, CDR2 FQNEAQ. The V gene lost 2 bases and the J gene lost 6 bases, with 17 bases spanning the gap. CDR3 in amino acids: CASSLSPQESAEQYF. CDR3 in DNA: TGTGCCAGCAGCTTATCCCCACAGGAGTCTGCCGAGCAGTACTTC.

The gene calls are TRBV29-1 and TRBJ1-1; D perhaps matches TRBD1 (5 bases). CDR3 size: 15 residues. Germline V gene lookup returns CDR1 SQVTM and CDR2 ANQGSEA. Trimming removed 4 bases at V and 0 bases at J, with 15 bases between. The CDR3 DNA reads as TGCAGCGTTGCCCTGCTTGGGGGGGTGAACACTGAAGCTTTCTTT. This sequence encodes CSVALLGGVNTEAFF.

The rearrangement joins TRBV2 to TRBJ2-3, with D uncertain. This CDR3 region has 13 residues. Germline V lookup: CDR1 SNHLY, CDR2 FYNNEI. The germline V and J ends were trimmed by 10 bases and 0 bases, with 11 bases remaining between them. The CDR3 loop is CANSRWSTDTQYF. Written as DNA, the CDR3 is TGTGCCAACTCACGGTGGAGCACAGATACGCAGTATTTT.

The chain recombines TRBV7-9 with TRBJ2-5; D is unclear. The CDR3 contains 15 residues. V was trimmed by 1 base and J by 5 bases, leaving 14 bases between them. The germline V gene has CDR1 SEHNR and CDR2 FQNEAQ (reference sequence). This chain's CDR3 is CASSLGAPGLETQYF. The CDR3 coding sequence is TGTGCCAGCAGCTTAGGGGCACCAGGTTTGGAGACCCAGTACTTC.

V and J are TRBV5-1 and TRBJ1-3; possibly TRBD1 for D (6 bases). CDR3 size: 17 residues. V shed 3 bases and J shed 0 bases, with 16 bases lying between them. Germline V gives CDR1 SGHRS, CDR2 YFSETQ. The CDR3 DNA reads as TGCGCCAGCAGCTGGGGGCGGGAAGGCCCCTCTGGAAACACCATATATTTT. Translating gives CASSWGREGPSGNTIYF. Looking up the rest from reference TRBV5-1 and TRBJ1-3 gives the full variable domain: KAGVTQTPRYLIKTRGQQVTLSCSPISGHRSVSWYQQTPGQGLQFLFEYFSETQRNKGNFPGRFSGRQFSNSRSEMNVSTLELGDSALYLCASSWGREGPSGNTIYFGEGSWLTVV.

This sequence joins TRBV9 and TRBJ2-2, with TRBD2 as a possible D gene (5 bases). CDR1 is SGDLS and CDR2 is YYNGEE in the germline V gene. This CDR3 has 15 residues. V lost 0 bases to trimming and J lost 7 bases, with 13 bases between them. The CDR3 loop reads CASSVGGLLSGELFF. The CDR3 DNA sequence: TGTGCCAGCAGCGTAGGAGGACTTTTGAGCGGGGAGCTGTTTTTT.

This chain links TRBV14 with TRBJ2-1; D gene unclear. This CDR3 comprises 15 residues. Germline loops: CDR1 SGHDN, CDR2 FVKESK. Trimming pared 0 bases from V and 4 bases from J, leaving 10 bases between. The CDR3 DNA follows: TGTGCCAGCAGCCAAGATTTATCGGTTTACAATGAGCAGTTCTTC. This sequence encodes CASSQDLSVYNEQFF.

Written as DNA, the CDR3 is TGCAGCGTTTTATTGGGAGGGAATCAGCCCCAGCATTTT. Translation gives CSVLLGGNQPQHF. The rearrangement links TRBV29-1 to TRBJ1-5; no clear D. Trimming removed 5 bases at V and 4 bases at J, with 12 bases between. The CDR3 runs 13 residues. Germline V CDR1 and CDR2: SQVTM, ANQGSEA.

V is TRBV2 and J is TRBJ1-1; D not resolved. Trimming removed 6 bases from V and 2 bases from J, with 13 bases in between. The germline CDR1 and CDR2 sequences are SNHLY and FYNNEI. The CDR3 contains 14 residues. The CDR3, as DNA: TGTGCCAGCAGGCGGGTCGACCTAAACACTGAAGCTTTCTTT. Its protein product is CASRRVDLNTEAFF. The full variable domain, in which reference TRBV2 and TRBJ1-1 provide the parts outside the CDR3, is EPEVTQTPSHQVTQMGQEVILRCVPISNHLYFYWYRQILGQKVEFLVSFYNNEISEKSEIFDDQFSVERPDGSNFTLKIRSTKLEDSAMYFCASRRVDLNTEAFFGQGTRLTVV.

V usage is TRBV15 and J usage is TRBJ2-3; D perhaps matches TRBD2 (5 bases). The V and J ends lost 5 bases and 4 bases respectively, with 19 bases between them. Germline V gene lookup returns CDR1 LNHNV and CDR2 YYDKDF (reference sequence). The CDR3 is 16 residues long. CDR3 loop: CATSGGVGIGADTQYF. In DNA, the CDR3 is TGTGCCACCAGCGGTGGAGTCGGGATCGGCGCAGATACGCAGTATTTT.

The chain is built from TRBV5-1 and TRBJ1-3; no clear D gene. The germline V gene has CDR1 SGHRS and CDR2 YFSETQ. The CDR3 loop spans 15 amino acids. Trimming removed 2 bases from V and 0 bases from J, with 9 bases in between. The CDR3 is CASSFDGYSGNTIYF. The DNA of the CDR3 is TGCGCCAGCAGCTTTGACGGTTACTCTGGAAACACCATATATTTT. Full variable domain (remainder filled in from reference TRBV5-1 and TRBJ1-3): KAGVTQTPRYLIKTRGQQVTLSCSPISGHRSVSWYQQTPGQGLQFLFEYFSETQRNKGNFPGRFSGRQFSNSRSEMNVSTLELGDSALYLCASSFDGYSGNTIYFGEGSWLTVV.

The J gene is TRBJ2-3, the V gene TRBV11-2, with 11 bases lining up with TRBD1. Germline-derived CDR1 and CDR2 are SGHAT and FQNNGV. This CDR3 has 15 amino acids. The ends lost 3 bases at V and 4 bases at J; junction bases unmatched: 3. CDR3 region: CASSFWTGGADTQYF. The CDR3 nucleotides read TGTGCCAGCAGCTTCTGGACAGGGGGCGCAGATACGCAGTATTTT.

CDR3 sequence reads: CSVEGTTSSYNEQFF. CDR3 in DNA: TGCAGCGTTGAGGGGACAACTAGCTCCTACAATGAGCAGTTCTTC. This chain uses TRBV29-1 with TRBJ2-1; TRBD1 might be the D (6 bases). CDR1 is SQVTM, CDR2 ANQGSEA, per germline. This CDR3 has 15 residues. V was trimmed by 3 bases and J by 0 bases, leaving 12 bases between them.

This sequence joins TRBV10-3 and TRBJ2-2, with 8 bases matching TRBD1. The CDR3 spans 15 residues. Trimming removed 0 bases from V and 7 bases from J; junction bases left unmatched: 4. The germline V gene has CDR1 ENHRY and CDR2 SYGVKD. DNA for the CDR3: TGTGCCATCAGTGAGTCCCAGGGGGCGAGCGGGGAGCTGTTTTTT. This sequence encodes CAISESQGASGELFF.

This clone was counted between two and nine times. V gene TRBV7-9 combines with J gene TRBJ1-5, with D unclear. Germline lookup yields CDR1 SEHNR and CDR2 FQNEAQ (reference sequence). The ends were cut back, 1 base at V and 0 bases at J, with 7 bases in the middle. The CDR3 contains 15 residues. The CDR3 sequence: CASSLGIGSNQPQHF. Here the CDR3 DNA reads TGTGCCAGCAGCTTAGGAATCGGTAGCAATCAGCCCCAGCATTTT.

The V call is TRBV5-1, the J call TRBJ1-2; 7 bases agree with TRBD1. The length of the CDR3 is 13 residues. The trim removed 3 bases at V and 7 bases at J, leaving 6 bases unmatched. Germline values: CDR1 SGHRS, CDR2 YFSETQ. CDR3 sequence reads: CASSSGTVPGYTF. CDR3 coding DNA: TGCGCCAGCAGCTCGGGGACAGTCCCTGGCTACACCTTC.

The genes are TRBV4-2 and TRBJ2-2, with 8 bases aligning to TRBD2. Germline loops: CDR1 LGHNA, CDR2 YNFKEQ. CDR3 length: 17 residues. Trimming took 1 base from V and 3 from J; bases not matched to a gene: 7. For the CDR3, the DNA is TGTGCCAGCAGCCAAGTATCGGGAGGGCCTGACACCGGGGAGCTGTTTTTT. It translates to CASSQVSGGPDTGELFF.

The J gene is TRBJ2-7, the V gene TRBV6-1; possible D gene TRBD1, 5 bases. This CDR3 spans 15 amino acids. The germline V and J ends were trimmed by 3 bases and 0 bases, with 12 bases remaining between them. CDR1 and CDR2 from the germline V gene are MNHNS and SASEGT. CDR3 loop: CASSDQPTASYEQYF. The CDR3 nucleotides are TGTGCCAGCAGTGACCAGCCGACAGCCTCCTACGAGCAGTACTTC.

V gene TRBV30 combines with J gene TRBJ2-6; 10 bases are a match to TRBD1. The germline V gene encodes CDR1 GTSNPN and CDR2 SVGIG (reference sequence). The V segment lost 1 base and the J segment 0 bases; nucleotides outside the gene matches: 6. This CDR3 is 18 amino acids long. CDR3 region: CAWSGGQGIFSGANVLTF. The CDR3 coding sequence is TGTGCCTGGAGTGGGGGACAGGGGATATTCTCTGGGGCCAACGTCCTGACTTTC.

The rearrangement joins TRBV18 to TRBJ2-6; tentative D call: TRBD1 (6 bases). Trimming removed 2 bases from V and 0 bases from J, with 14 bases in between. Germline V lookup: CDR1 KGHSH, CDR2 LQKENI. The CDR3 consists of 18 residues. The CDR3 DNA is TGTGCCAGCTCACCAAGGCTTGACAGGTACTCTGGGGCCAACGTCCTGACTTTC. Amino acid sequence: CASSPRLDRYSGANVLTF.

The chain has TRBV7-2 and TRBJ2-5; D unresolved. The CDR3 covers 14 residues. Germline-derived CDR1 and CDR2 are SGHTA and FQGNSA. V gave up 2 bases and J gave up 3 bases, with 10 bases separating them. CDR3 in DNA: TGTGCCAGCAGCTTAATGATCGCCGAAGAGACCCAGTACTTC. It yields the protein CASSLMIAEETQYF. Supplemented by reference TRBV7-2 and TRBJ2-5, the full variable domain reads GAGVSQSPSNKVTEKGKDVELRCDPISGHTALYWYRQSLGQGLEFLIYFQGNSAPDKSGLPSDRFSAERTGGSVSTLTIQRTQQEDSAVYLCASSLMIAEETQYFGPGTRLLVL.

This clone was detected once. This chain connects TRBV30 to TRBJ2-3; 9 nucleotides agree with TRBD2. V was clipped by 0 bases and J by 2 bases; unmatched bases: 9. Germline V CDR1 and CDR2: GTSNPN, SVGIG (reference sequence). The CDR3 sequence is 17 residues long. The CDR3 bases are TGTGCCTGGAGTGTGGGGGCTAGACTAGCGGTCACAGATACGCAGTATTTT. Its protein product is CAWSVGARLAVTDTQYF.

J is TRBJ2-5 and V is TRBV4-1; no reliable D call. This CDR3 region has 13 residues. Per germline, CDR1 MGHRA and CDR2 YSYEKL. Trimming took off 1 base at V and 7 bases at J, with 10 bases between the two ends. The CDR3 DNA reads TGCGCCAGCAGCCAAGGGGCTGGAGTGACCCAGTACTTC. Amino acids: CASSQGAGVTQYF.